This TCR beta chain was sequenced during a study of CD8+ T cells in alopecia areata. It was from alopecia areata patients that lesional scalp punch biopsies and peripheral blood were collected. Broader study findings: Normal scalp showed lower clonality than lesional scalp, especially alopecia totalis/universalis.

For this clone: The antigen is undetermined.

V lost 6 bases and J lost 4; bases outside the gene matches: 5. Germline values: CDR1 MNHEY, CDR2 SVGAGI. The CDR3 is 14 amino acids. Reverse transcription of extracted RNA yielded cDNA, which provided the sequencing template. Data came from immunoSEQ multiplex PCR; TCRdb stores just in-frame clones and leaves some out. The repertoire consists of about 110,000 clones, with 55% to 70% occurring once and the leading ten covering approximately 23%. Input material: NKG2D-low CD8+ T cells sorted from blood. V and J are TRBV6-5 and TRBJ2-1; 8 positions agree with TRBD2. The clonotype comes from a human donor with alopecia areata. The CDR3 sequence is CASSRTSGYNEQFF. The CDR3 DNA reads TGTGCCAGCAGCCGAACTAGCGGTTACAATGAGCAGTTCTTC.